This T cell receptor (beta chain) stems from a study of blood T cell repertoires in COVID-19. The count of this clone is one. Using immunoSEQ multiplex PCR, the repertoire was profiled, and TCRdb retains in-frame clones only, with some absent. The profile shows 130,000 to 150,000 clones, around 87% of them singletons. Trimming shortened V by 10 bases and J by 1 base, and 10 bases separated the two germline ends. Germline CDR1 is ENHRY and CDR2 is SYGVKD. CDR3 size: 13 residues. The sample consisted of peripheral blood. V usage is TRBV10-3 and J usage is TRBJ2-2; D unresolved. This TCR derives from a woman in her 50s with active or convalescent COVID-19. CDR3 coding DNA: TGTGCCACCAACCTAGTGAACACCGGGGAGCTGTTTTTT. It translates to CATNLVNTGELFF.